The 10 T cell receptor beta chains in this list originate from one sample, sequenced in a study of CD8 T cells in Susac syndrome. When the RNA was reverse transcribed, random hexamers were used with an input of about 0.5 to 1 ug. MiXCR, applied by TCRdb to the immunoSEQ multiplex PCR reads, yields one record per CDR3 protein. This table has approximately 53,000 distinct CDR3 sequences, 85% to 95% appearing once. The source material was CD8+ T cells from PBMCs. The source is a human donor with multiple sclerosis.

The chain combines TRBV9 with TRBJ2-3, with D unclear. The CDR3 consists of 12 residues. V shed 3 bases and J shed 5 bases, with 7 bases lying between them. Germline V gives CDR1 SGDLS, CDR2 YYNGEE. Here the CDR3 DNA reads TGTGCCAGCAGCGCACTGGGAGATACGCAGTATTTT. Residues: CASSALGDTQYF.

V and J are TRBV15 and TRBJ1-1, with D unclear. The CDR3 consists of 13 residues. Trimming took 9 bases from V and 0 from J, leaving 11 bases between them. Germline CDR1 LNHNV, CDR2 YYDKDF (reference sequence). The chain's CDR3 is CATEPGLNTEAFF. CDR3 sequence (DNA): TGTGCCACAGAACCGGGTCTGAACACTGAAGCTTTCTTT.

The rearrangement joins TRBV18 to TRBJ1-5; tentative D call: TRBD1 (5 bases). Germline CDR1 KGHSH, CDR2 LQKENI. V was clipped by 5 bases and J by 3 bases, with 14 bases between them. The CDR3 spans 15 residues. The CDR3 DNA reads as TGTGCCAGCTCAAGAACGGGACTCCTCAATCAGCCCCAGCATTTT. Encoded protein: CASSRTGLLNQPQHF.

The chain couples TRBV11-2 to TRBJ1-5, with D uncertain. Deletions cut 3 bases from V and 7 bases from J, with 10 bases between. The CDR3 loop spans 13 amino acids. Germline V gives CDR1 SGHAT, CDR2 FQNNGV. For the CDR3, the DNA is TGTGCCAGCAGCTTCCGCAGCTTGCAGCCCCAGCATTTT. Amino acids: CASSFRSLQPQHF.

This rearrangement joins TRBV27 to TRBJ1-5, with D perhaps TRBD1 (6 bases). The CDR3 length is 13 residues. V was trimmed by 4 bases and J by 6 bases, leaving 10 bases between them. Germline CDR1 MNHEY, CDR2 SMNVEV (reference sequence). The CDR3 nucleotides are TGTGCCAGCAGTTCTACAGGGTTTCAGCCCCAGCATTTT. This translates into CASSSTGFQPQHF.

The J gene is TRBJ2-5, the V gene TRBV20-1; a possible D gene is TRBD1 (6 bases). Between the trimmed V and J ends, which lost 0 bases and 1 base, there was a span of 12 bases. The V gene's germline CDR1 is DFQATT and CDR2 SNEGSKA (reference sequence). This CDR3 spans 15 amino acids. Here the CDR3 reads CSARDLAGVQETQYF. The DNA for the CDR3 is TGCAGTGCTAGAGATCTAGCAGGGGTCCAAGAGACCCAGTACTTC.

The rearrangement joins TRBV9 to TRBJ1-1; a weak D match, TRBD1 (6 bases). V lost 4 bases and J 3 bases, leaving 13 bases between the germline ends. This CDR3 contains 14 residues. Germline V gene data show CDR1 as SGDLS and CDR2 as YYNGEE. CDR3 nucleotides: TGTGCCAGCAGCCCCAAAGGGGGAGACACTGAAGCTTTCTTT. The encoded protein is CASSPKGGDTEAFF.

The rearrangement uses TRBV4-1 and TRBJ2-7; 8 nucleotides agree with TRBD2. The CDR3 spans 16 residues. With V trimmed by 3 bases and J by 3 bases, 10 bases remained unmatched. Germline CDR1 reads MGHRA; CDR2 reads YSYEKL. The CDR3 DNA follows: TGCGCCAGCAGCCAGCCCCCCCAGCGGGGGATCTACGAGCAGTACTTC. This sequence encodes CASSQPPQRGIYEQYF.

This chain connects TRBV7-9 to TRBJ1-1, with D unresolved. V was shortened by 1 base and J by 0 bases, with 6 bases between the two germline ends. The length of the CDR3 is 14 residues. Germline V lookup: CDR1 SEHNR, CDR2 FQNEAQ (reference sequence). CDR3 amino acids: CASSLVDLNTEAFF. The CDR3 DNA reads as TGTGCCAGCAGCTTAGTTGACCTGAACACTGAAGCTTTCTTT.

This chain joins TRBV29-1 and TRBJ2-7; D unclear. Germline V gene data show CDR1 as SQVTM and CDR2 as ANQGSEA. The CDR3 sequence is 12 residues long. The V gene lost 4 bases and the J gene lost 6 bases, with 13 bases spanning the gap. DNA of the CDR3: TGCAGCGTTGCGGGTTGGGGTCGCGAGCAGTACTTC. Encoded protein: CSVAGWGREQYF.